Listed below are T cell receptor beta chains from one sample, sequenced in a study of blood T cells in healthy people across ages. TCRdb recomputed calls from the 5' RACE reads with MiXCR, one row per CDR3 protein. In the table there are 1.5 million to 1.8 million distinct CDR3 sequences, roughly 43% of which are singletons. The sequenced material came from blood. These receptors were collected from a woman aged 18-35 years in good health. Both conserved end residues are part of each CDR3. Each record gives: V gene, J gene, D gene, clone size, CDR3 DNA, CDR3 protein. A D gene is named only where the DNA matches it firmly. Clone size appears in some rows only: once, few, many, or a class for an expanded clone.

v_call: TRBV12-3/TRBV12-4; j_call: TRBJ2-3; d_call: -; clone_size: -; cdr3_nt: TGTGCCACCCGGACTGTGGGGACAGATACGCAGTATTTT; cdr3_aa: CATRTVGTDTQYF
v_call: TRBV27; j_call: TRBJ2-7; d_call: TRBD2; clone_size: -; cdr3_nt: TGTGCCAGCAGGATTAGCGGGGGACCAAGCTCCTACGAGCAGTACTTC; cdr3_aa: CASRISGGPSSYEQYF
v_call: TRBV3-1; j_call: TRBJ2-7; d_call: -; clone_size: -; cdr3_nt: TGTGCCAATCAAAGCCTACGACTTCGTACCGGGGAGCACGAGCAGTACTTC; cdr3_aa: CANQSLRLRTGEHEQYF
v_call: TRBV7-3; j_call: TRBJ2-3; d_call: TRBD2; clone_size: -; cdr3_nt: TGTGCCAGCAGCTTAATAGCGGGAGGAGACACAGATACGCAGTATTTT; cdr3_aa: CASSLIAGGDTDTQYF
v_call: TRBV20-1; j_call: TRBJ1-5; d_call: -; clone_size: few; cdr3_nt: TGCAGTGCTTCGGGCGGGGGAGATCAGCCCCAGCATTTT; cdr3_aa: CSASGGGDQPQHF
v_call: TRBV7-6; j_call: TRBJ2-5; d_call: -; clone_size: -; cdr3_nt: TGTGCCAGCAGCTTAGCCCAGAACTCTCAAGAGACCCAGTACTTC; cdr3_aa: CASSLAQNSQETQYF
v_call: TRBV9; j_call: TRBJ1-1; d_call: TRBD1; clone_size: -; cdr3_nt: TGTGCCAGCAGCGTAGGGGCGGGACAGATGAACACTGAAGCTTTCTTT; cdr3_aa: CASSVGAGQMNTEAFF
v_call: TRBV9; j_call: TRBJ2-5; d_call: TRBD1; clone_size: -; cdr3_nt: TGTGCCAGCAGCGTAGAATCTCCCGGGACAGGAAGCAATGAGCAGTACTTC; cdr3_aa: CASSVESPGTGSNEQYF
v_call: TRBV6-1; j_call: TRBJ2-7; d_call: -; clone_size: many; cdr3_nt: TGTGCCAGCGGAGCCGTCGTCGGCTCCTACGAGCAGTACTTC; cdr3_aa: CASGAVVGSYEQYF
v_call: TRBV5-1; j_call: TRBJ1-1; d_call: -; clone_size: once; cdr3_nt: TGCGCCAGCAGCTTGACGGTCGGGACACAGAACACTGAAGCTTTCTTT; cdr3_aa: CASSLTVGTQNTEAFF
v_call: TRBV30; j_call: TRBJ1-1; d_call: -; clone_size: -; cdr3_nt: TGTGCCTGGGAGGGCAGGGAGGCGAGTGAACCTTTCTTT; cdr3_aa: CAWEGREASEPFF
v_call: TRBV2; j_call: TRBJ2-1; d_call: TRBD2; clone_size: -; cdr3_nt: TGTGCCAGCAGTGGTGGGCTAGCGGAGACCCACCGTGAGCAGTTCTTC; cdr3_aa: CASSGGLAETHREQFF
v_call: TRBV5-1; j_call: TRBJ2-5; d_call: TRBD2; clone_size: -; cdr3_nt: TGCGCCAGCAGCTTATCCGGGGTCGCGGGAGGTGAGACCCAGTACTTC; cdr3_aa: CASSLSGVAGGETQYF
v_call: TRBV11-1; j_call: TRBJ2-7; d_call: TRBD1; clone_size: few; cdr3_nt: TGTGCCAGCAGCCCGCGCCGGGACAGGGGAAGGGAGCAGTACTTC; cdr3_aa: CASSPRRDRGREQYF
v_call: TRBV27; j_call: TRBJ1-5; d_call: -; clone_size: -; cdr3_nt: TGTGCCAGCAGCCCCAACCGGCGAGTTCAGCCCCAGCATTTT; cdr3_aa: CASSPNRRVQPQHF